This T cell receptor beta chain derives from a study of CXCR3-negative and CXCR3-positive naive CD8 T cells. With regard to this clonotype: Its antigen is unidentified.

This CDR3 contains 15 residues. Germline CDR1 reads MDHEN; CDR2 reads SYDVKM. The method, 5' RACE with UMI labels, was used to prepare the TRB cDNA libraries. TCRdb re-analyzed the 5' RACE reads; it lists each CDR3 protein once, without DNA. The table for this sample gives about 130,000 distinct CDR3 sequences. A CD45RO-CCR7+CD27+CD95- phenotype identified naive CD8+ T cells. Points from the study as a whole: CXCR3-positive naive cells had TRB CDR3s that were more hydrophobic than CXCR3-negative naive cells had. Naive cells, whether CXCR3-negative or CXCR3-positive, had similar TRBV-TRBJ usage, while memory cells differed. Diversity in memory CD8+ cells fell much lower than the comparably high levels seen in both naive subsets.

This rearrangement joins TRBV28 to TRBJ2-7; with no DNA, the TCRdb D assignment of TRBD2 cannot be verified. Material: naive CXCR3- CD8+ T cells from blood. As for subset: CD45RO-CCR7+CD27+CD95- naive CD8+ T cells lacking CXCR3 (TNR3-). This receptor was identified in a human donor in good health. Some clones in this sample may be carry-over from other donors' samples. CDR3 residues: CASSPKAGGFYEQYF.